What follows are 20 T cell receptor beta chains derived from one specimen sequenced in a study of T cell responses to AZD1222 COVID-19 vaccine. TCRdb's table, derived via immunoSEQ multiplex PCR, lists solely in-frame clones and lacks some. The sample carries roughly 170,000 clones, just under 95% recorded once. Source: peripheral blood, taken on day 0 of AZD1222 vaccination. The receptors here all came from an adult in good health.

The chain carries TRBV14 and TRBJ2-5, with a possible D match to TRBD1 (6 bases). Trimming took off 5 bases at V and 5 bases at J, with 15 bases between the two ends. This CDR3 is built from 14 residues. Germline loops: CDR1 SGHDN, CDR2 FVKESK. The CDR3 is CASSKRQAGETQYF. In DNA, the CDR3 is TGTGCCAGCAGCAAACGACAGGCCGGGGAGACCCAGTACTTC.

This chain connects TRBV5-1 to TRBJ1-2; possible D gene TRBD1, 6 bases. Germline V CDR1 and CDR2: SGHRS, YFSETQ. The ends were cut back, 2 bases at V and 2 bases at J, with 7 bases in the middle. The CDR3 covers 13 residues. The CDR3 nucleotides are TGCGCCAGCAGCTTCGACAGGAACTATGGCTACACCTTC. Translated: CASSFDRNYGYTF.

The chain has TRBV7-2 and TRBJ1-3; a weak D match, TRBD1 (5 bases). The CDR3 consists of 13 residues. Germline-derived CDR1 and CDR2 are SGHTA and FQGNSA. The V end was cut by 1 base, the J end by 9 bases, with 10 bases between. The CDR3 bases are TGTGCCAGCAGCTTAGGGGATGGGGCCACCATATATTTT. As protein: CASSLGDGATIYF.

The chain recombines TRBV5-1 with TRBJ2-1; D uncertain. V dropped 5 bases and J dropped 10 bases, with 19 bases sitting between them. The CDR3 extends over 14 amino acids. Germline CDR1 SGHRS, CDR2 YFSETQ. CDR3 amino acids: CASRQMTPHGEQFF. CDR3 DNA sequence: TGCGCCAGCAGACAAATGACTCCCCACGGAGAGCAGTTCTTC. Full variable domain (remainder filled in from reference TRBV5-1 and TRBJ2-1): KAGVTQTPRYLIKTRGQQVTLSCSPISGHRSVSWYQQTPGQGLQFLFEYFSETQRNKGNFPGRFSGRQFSNSRSEMNVSTLELGDSALYLCASRQMTPHGEQFFGPGTRLTVL.

CDR3 nucleotide sequence: TGTGCCAGCAGCCAAGCGTATAGCGGGGGGACCTACGAGCAGTACTTC. Translating it yields CASSQAYSGGTYEQYF. This chain links TRBV3-1 (or the pseudogene TRBV3-2) with TRBJ2-7; 10 bases agree with TRBD2. Germline loops: CDR1 LGHDT, CDR2 YNNKEL (reference sequence). CDR3 length equals 16 residues. The V segment lost 1 base and the J segment 2 bases; nucleotides outside the gene matches: 5.

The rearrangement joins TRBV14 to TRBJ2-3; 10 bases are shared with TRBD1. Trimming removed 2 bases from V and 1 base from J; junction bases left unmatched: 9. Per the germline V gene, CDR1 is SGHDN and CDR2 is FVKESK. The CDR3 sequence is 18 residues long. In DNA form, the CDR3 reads TGTGCCAGCAGCCAACGACCGGGACAGGGGCCGGGCACAGATACGCAGTATTTT. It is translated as CASSQRPGQGPGTDTQYF.

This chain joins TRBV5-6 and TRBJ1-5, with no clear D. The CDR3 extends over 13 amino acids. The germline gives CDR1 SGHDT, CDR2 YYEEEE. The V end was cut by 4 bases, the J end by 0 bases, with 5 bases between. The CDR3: CASSSYSNQPQHF. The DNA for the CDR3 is TGTGCCAGCAGCAGCTATAGCAATCAGCCCCAGCATTTT.

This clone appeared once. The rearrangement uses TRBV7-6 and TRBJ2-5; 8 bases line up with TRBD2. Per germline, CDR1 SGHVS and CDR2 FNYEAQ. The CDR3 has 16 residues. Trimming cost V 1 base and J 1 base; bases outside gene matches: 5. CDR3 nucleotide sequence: TGTGCCAGCAGCTTAGGGGCGGGGGGTATCCAAGAGACCCAGTACTTC. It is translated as CASSLGAGGIQETQYF.

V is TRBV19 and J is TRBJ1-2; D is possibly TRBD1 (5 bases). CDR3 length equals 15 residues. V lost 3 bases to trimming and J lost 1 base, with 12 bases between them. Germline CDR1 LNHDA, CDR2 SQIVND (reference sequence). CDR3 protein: CASSMRRAHNYGYTF. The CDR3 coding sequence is TGTGCCAGTAGTATGCGCAGGGCACATAACTATGGCTACACCTTC. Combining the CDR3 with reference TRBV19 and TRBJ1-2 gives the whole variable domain DGGITQSPKYLFRKEGQNVTLSCEQNLNHDAMYWYRQDPGQGLRLIYYSQIVNDFQKGDIAEGYSVSREKKESFPLTVTSAQKNPTAFYLCASSMRRAHNYGYTFGSGTRLTVV.

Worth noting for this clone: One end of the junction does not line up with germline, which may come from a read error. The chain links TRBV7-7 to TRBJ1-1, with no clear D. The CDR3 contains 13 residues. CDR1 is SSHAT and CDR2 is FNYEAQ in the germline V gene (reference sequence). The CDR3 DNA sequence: TGTGCTAGCAGCTCCCAACCAGGAACTGAAGCTTTCTTT. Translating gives CASSSQPGTEAFF.

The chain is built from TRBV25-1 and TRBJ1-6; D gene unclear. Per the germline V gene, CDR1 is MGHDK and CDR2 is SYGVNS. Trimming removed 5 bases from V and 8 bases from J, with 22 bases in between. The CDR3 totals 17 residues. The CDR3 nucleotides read TGTGCCAGCAGTACTCCGCAACCAGGCCTCTGGGATTCACCCCTCCACTTT. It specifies CASSTPQPGLWDSPLHF.

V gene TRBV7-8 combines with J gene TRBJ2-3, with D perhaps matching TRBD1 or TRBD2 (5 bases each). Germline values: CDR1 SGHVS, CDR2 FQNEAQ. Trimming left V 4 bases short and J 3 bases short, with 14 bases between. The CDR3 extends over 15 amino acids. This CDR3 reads CASSSTSWGTDTQYF. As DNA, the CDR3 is TGTGCCAGCAGCTCCACCTCGTGGGGGACAGATACGCAGTATTTT.

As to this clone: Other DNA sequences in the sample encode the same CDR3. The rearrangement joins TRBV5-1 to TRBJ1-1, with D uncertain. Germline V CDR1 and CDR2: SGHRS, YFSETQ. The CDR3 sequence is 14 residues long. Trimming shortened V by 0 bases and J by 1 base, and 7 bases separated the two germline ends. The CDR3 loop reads CASSLVPGNTEAFF. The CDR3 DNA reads TGCGCCAGCAGCTTGGTTCCAGGGAACACTGAAGCTTTCTTT.

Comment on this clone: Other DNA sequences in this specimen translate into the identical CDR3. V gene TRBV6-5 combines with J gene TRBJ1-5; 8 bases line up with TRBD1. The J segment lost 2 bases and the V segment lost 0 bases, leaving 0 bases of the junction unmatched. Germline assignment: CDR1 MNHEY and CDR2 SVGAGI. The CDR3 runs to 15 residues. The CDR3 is CASSYSGQGNQPQHF. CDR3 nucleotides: TGTGCCAGCAGTTACTCGGGACAGGGCAATCAGCCCCAGCATTTT.

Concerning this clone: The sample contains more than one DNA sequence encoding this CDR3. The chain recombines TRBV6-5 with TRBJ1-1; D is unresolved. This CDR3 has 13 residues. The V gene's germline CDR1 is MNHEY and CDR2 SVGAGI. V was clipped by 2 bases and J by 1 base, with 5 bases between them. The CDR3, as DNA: TGTGCCAGCAGTTACAGCGAGAACACTGAAGCTTTCTTT. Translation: CASSYSENTEAFF.

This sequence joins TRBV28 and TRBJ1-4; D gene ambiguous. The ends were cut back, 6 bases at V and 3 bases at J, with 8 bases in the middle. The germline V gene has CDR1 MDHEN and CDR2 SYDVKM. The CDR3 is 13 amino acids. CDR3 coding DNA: TGTGCCAGCAGGGAGGTGTCTAATGAAAAACTGTTTTTT. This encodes CASREVSNEKLFF.

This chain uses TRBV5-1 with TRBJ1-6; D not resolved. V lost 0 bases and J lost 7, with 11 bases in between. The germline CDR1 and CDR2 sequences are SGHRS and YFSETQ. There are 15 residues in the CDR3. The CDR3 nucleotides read TGCGCCAGCAGCTTGGACAGTCCTTGGAATTCACCCCTCCACTTT. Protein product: CASSLDSPWNSPLHF.

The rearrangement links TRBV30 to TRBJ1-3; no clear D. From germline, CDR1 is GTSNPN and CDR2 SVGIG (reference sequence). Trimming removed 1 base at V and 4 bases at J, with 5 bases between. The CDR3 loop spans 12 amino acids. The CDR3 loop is CAWSATGNTIYF. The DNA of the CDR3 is TGTGCCTGGAGTGCCACGGGAAACACCATATATTTT.

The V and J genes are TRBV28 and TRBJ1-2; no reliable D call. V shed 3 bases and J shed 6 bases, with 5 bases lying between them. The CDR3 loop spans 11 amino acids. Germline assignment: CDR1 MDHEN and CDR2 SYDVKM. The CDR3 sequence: CASSLGNGYTF. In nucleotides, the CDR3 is TGTGCCAGCAGTTTGGGGAATGGCTACACCTTC.

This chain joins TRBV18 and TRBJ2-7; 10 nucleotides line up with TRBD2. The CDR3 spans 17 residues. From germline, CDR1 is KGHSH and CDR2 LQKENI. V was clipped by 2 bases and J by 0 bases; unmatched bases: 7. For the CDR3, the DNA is TGTGCCAGCTCACCAAGCACCTTAGCGGGGGGCTCCTACGAGCAGTACTTC. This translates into CASSPSTLAGGSYEQYF.